Sequencing of this T cell receptor beta chain was carried out in a study of T cell responses to AZD1222 COVID-19 vaccine. Study in general: The study pooled second doses at about 4 or about 12 weeks.

The table came from immunoSEQ multiplex PCR; TCRdb's copy has only in-frame clones and leaves some out. The sample holds under 150,000 clones, over 90% seen once. The study, taken as a whole, reports: CD4 TCRs associated with vaccination spanned spike, dominating at 160-218 and 743-854. Without day 14 samples, only post-peak T cell repertoires were studied. A rise in Spike-specific TCR breadth and depth followed two AZD1222 doses.

About this clone: Its antigen is unknown.

The V and J ends lost 0 bases and 4 bases respectively, with 13 bases between them. The germline V gene encodes CDR1 LGHDT and CDR2 YNNKEL (reference sequence). The CDR3 contains 15 residues. The clonotype comes from an adult in good health. This rearrangement joins TRBV3-1 (or the pseudogene TRBV3-2) to TRBJ2-7, with D possibly being TRBD2 (7 bases). The material sequenced was peripheral blood, taken on day 0 of AZD1222 vaccination. The CDR3 here is CASSQEGGGWYEQYF. For the CDR3, the DNA is TGTGCCAGCAGCCAAGAAGGGGGGGGTTGGTACGAGCAGTACTTC.